What follows is one T cell receptor beta chain and its context. The antigen is not known. The sample is drawn from a study of T cell responses to AZD1222 COVID-19 vaccine. About the research overall: Recipients boosted at about 4 weeks or about 12 weeks are pooled.

Generated by immunoSEQ multiplex PCR, the TCRdb table keeps only in-frame clones and is missing some. The sample contains approximately 100,000 clones, roughly 90% of which appear only once. The study's findings and limits: Baseline seropositivity occurred in only 5 or 6 AZD1222 recipients.

The TCR comes from an adult in good health. The material was peripheral blood, obtained on day 0 of AZD1222 vaccination.

The CDR3 DNA sequence: TGTGCCAGCAGAAAAGCTCCGGGACACGACGATAGCAATCAGCCCCAGCATTTT. Translated: CASRKAPGHDDSNQPQHF. The V gene is TRBV21-1, the J gene TRBJ1-5; the table's D call TRBD1 went unverified against the DNA. TRBV21-1 is tagged as a pseudogene. The length of the CDR3 is 18 residues.